A single sample is the source of the 20 T cell receptor beta chains below, sequenced in a study of beta chain features in type 1 diabetes. As every portion of the isolated RNA was reverse transcribed, the sequencing read expressed TCRB transcripts. Method: immunoSEQ multiplex PCR; TCRdb's copy keeps in-frame clones and lacks some. The table lists some 150,000 clones, under 60% of them singletons. The sequencing input was Tregs from blood. All receptors derive from a young man in good health.

The V and J genes are TRBV7-2 and TRBJ2-1; D uncertain. The V end lost 3 bases, the J end lost 7 bases, and 10 bases lay between the germline ends. In germline, CDR1 is SGHTA, CDR2 FQGNSA. The CDR3 length is 13 residues. The CDR3 DNA reads TGTGCCAGCAGCTTTTCCGGGTCTAATGAGCAGTTCTTC. Translating gives CASSFSGSNEQFF.

This clone was found a few times. The chain couples TRBV7-2 to TRBJ2-3; weak D call: TRBD2 (6 bases). V lost 5 bases to trimming and J lost 3 bases, with 18 bases between them. The CDR3 extends over 16 amino acids. Germline V lookup: CDR1 SGHTA, CDR2 FQGNSA. The CDR3: CASSPLGLALTDTQYF. The CDR3 nucleotides read TGTGCCAGCAGCCCCCTGGGGCTAGCGTTAACAGATACGCAGTATTTT.

A few counts support this clone. This chain links TRBV29-1 with TRBJ1-2, with D perhaps TRBD1 (5 bases). The V end lost 7 bases, the J end lost 4 bases, and 13 bases lay between the germline ends. The CDR3 is 12 residues long. Germline V gives CDR1 SQVTM, CDR2 ANQGSEA. The CDR3 is CSARASGYGYTF. For the CDR3, the DNA is TGCAGCGCCAGGGCTTCAGGCTATGGCTACACCTTC.

This clone was recorded a few times. The chain carries TRBV5-1 and TRBJ2-1, with D possibly being TRBD2 (6 bases). Germline assignment: CDR1 SGHRS and CDR2 YFSETQ. This CDR3 has 20 amino acids. Trimming took off 0 bases at V and 3 bases at J, with 25 bases between the two ends. For the CDR3, the DNA is TGCGCCAGCAGCTTGGAGGGAGCGGGTTTGCGTCTAGGGGTCTACAATGAGCAGTTCTTC. This sequence encodes CASSLEGAGLRLGVYNEQFF.

The rearrangement joins TRBV5-1 to TRBJ2-2; 14 bases are shared with TRBD2. There are 17 residues in the CDR3. With V trimmed by 3 bases and J by 1 base, 2 bases remained unmatched. Germline values: CDR1 SGHRS, CDR2 YFSETQ. As DNA, the CDR3 is TGCGCCAGCAGCTGGGGACTAGCGGGGGTGAACACCGGGGAGCTGTTTTTT. Residues: CASSWGLAGVNTGELFF.

This clone was detected only a few times. The chain carries TRBV7-8 and TRBJ2-7; no definite D call. Germline V lookup: CDR1 SGHVS, CDR2 FQNEAQ. The V and J ends lost 5 bases and 9 bases respectively, with 14 bases between them. The CDR3 covers 12 residues. This CDR3 is CASSLHLRGQYF. The CDR3 DNA follows: TGTGCCAGCAGCCTACACCTACGAGGGCAGTACTTC.

The V gene is TRBV10-3, the J gene TRBJ2-1, with 14 bases fitting TRBD2. The CDR3 has 19 residues. Trimming cost V 0 bases and J 4 bases; bases outside gene matches: 8. Per germline, CDR1 ENHRY and CDR2 SYGVKD. CDR3 loop: CAISESGTSGRLGYNEQFF. The DNA of the CDR3 is TGTGCCATCAGTGAGTCCGGGACTAGCGGGAGACTGGGGTACAATGAGCAGTTCTTC.

This chain joins TRBV6-5 and TRBJ2-1; no clear D. The CDR3 extends over 15 amino acids. Germline V gene lookup returns CDR1 MNHEY and CDR2 SVGAGI. Trimming took off 6 bases at V and 0 bases at J, with 12 bases between the two ends. The CDR3 DNA is TGTGCCAGCAGGAAGACGCACAGCTCCTACAATGAGCAGTTCTTC. This translates into CASRKTHSSYNEQFF.

The V and J genes are TRBV28 and TRBJ2-3; 7 positions match TRBD1. Germline V CDR1 and CDR2: MDHEN, SYDVKM. This CDR3 region has 16 residues. Germline trimming cut 7 bases from V and 0 bases from J; bases unmatched to any gene: 10. CDR3 amino acids: CASNNPGTASTDTQYF. The CDR3 region has the DNA TGTGCCAGCAATAACCCAGGGACAGCAAGCACAGATACGCAGTATTTT.

The chain is built from TRBV2 and TRBJ2-2, with D possibly being TRBD1 (6 bases). Trimming cost V 5 bases and J 1 base, with 11 bases left between them. Germline V gives CDR1 SNHLY, CDR2 FYNNEI. The CDR3 is made up of 15 amino acids. CDR3: CASSLLGQNTGELFF. The CDR3 coding sequence is TGTGCCAGCAGTCTCCTGGGACAGAACACCGGGGAGCTGTTTTTT.

The chain recombines TRBV7-9 with TRBJ2-5; 12 bases align to TRBD1. The CDR3 covers 18 residues. With V trimmed by 0 bases and J by 5 bases, 10 bases remained unmatched. Looked up from germline, CDR1 is SEHNR and CDR2 is FQNEAQ (reference sequence). DNA of the CDR3: TGTGCCAGCAGCTTAGCTATTACCGGGACAGGGGGCGCGGAGACCCAGTACTTC. It yields the protein CASSLAITGTGGAETQYF.

In DNA form, the CDR3 reads TGTGCCAGTAGCACAGGGAGCCAAGAGACCCAGTACTTC. Amino acid sequence: CASSTGSQETQYF. The chain joins TRBV19 to TRBJ2-5, with a tentative D call TRBD1 (6 bases). V gave up 6 bases and J gave up 1 base, with 9 bases separating them. Germline V gene sequence: CDR1 LNHDA, CDR2 SQIVND (reference sequence). The CDR3 is 13 amino acids.

In this sample, this clone turned up a few times. The chain uses TRBV6-6 and TRBJ1-1, with D possibly matching TRBD1 (6 bases). The length of the CDR3 is 13 residues. The ends were cut back, 7 bases at V and 5 bases at J, with 14 bases in the middle. Looked up from germline, CDR1 is MNHNY and CDR2 is SVGAGI (reference sequence). CDR3 in DNA: TGTGCCAGCACAAGGGGCCAGGGGACTGAAGCTTTCTTT. Its protein is CASTRGQGTEAFF.

Concerning this clone: The germline gene is not matched at one end of the junction; a read error may be the cause. The rearrangement uses TRBV5-1 and TRBJ1-4; 8 bases line up with TRBD1. Germline V gives CDR1 SGHRS, CDR2 YFSETQ. This CDR3 region has 15 residues. The CDR3 spells CASRLGQGANEKLFF. The CDR3 DNA sequence: TGCGCCAGCAGATTGGGGCAGGGGGCGAATGAAAAACTGTTTTTT.

In its sample, this clone was seen a few times. The rearrangement links TRBV27 to TRBJ2-5; D possibly corresponds to TRBD1 (5 bases). Germline values: CDR1 MNHEY, CDR2 SMNVEV (reference sequence). Trimming took 3 bases from V and 7 from J, leaving 9 bases between them. The CDR3 sequence is 12 residues long. In DNA, the CDR3 is TGTGCCAGCAGTTTTGACAGACGGACCCAGTACTTC. Its translation: CASSFDRRTQYF.

CDR3 residues: CASSRRTEGETQYF. The CDR3 nucleotides read TGTGCCAGCAGCCGACGGACGGAGGGAGAGACCCAGTACTTC. V is TRBV7-2 and J is TRBJ2-5; a weak D match, TRBD2 (6 bases). The CDR3 is made up of 14 amino acids. The V gene lost 5 bases and the J gene lost 4 bases, with 14 bases spanning the gap. Germline V gene sequence: CDR1 SGHTA, CDR2 FQGNSA.

The V call is TRBV5-1, the J call TRBJ2-3, with a possible D match to TRBD2 (6 bases). V dropped 3 bases and J dropped 1 base, with 12 bases sitting between them. Germline V gene data show CDR1 as SGHRS and CDR2 as YFSETQ. This CDR3 region has 15 residues. CDR3 protein: CASSYYGGGTDTQYF. CDR3 DNA: TGCGCCAGCAGCTATTACGGCGGGGGCACAGATACGCAGTATTTT.

This chain uses TRBV6-5 with TRBJ1-1; D uncertain. Germline-derived CDR1 and CDR2 are MNHEY and SVGAGI. The CDR3 covers 14 residues. Trimming left V 0 bases short and J 6 bases short, with 11 bases between. The CDR3 here is CASSYSEVEAEAFF. The CDR3 region has the DNA TGTGCCAGCAGTTACTCGGAGGTCGAGGCTGAAGCTTTCTTT.

V usage is TRBV5-6 and J usage is TRBJ1-2; a weak D match, TRBD1 (6 bases). Germline V lookup: CDR1 SGHDT, CDR2 YYEEEE. The CDR3 has 14 residues. The V gene lost 1 base and the J gene lost 6 bases, with 13 bases spanning the gap. The chain's CDR3 is CASSLWTVGDGYTF. The CDR3 coding sequence is TGTGCCAGCAGCTTGTGGACAGTAGGCGATGGCTACACCTTC.

The chain is built from TRBV7-2 and TRBJ1-1, with a tentative D call TRBD1 (5 bases). V lost 7 bases and J 7 bases, leaving 19 bases between the germline ends. This CDR3 is built from 14 residues. The V gene's germline CDR1 is SGHTA and CDR2 FQGNSA. CDR3 loop: CASTQRVQDNEAFF. CDR3 DNA: TGTGCCAGCACCCAGCGGGTACAGGACAATGAAGCTTTCTTT.